Below, one TCR beta chain is given with its context. Its antigen is still unknown. Within one base of it there is no much larger clone, and no base qualities were kept. Using the deep immunoSEQ assay, TCR CDR3 regions were amplified from genomic DNA by multiplex PCR. Genomic DNA extracted from each cell subset was distributed evenly over all wells of several immunoSEQ 96-well plates, and each plate served as one replicate. Each replicate PCR for sorted subsets received roughly 0.2 ug genomic DNA, equal to tens of thousands of T cell genomes. Purified libraries were measured with a Qubit 3.0 fluorometer, size-checked on a Bioanalyzer 2100, and measured again with the KAPA Library Quantification kit. Every immunoSEQ 96-well plate was sequenced on a separate single-read 150-cycle Illumina NextSeq 550 flow cell. In the paper's pipeline: Because the immunoSEQ output included only junctional sequences and no quality scores, the filtering could not be the same as the filtering used for full-length reads. Sequences were annotated with PyIR, a Python wrapper for IgBLAST v1.9, using IMGT germline references to assign V/J genes and CDR3. Any read was removed if the V/J assignment was weak (E-value above 1e-6), the CDR3 was missing, or the read contained stop codons, out-of-frame junctions, or ambiguous translated residues. V3J clonotypes were defined as sequences sharing an identical inferred V gene, J gene, and CDR3 amino acid sequence. The percentage overlap between two repertoires was calculated by dividing the number of shared unique clonotypes by the size of the smaller repertoire. RTK rarefaction, the Chao1 estimator, and Recon v2.1 estimates of unobserved clonotypes were used to assess repertoire richness. OLGA was used to compute generation probabilities for all TCRbeta clonotypes that the gDNA method yielded from a handful of donors. TCRdb's version of the immuneACCESS table is confined to in-frame rearrangements and falls short of the full clone set. An unresolved V gene accounts for under half of the shortfall where checked; the remainder is of unknown origin. The V and J calls and clone size were taken over from that table, and D and trimming were inferred from the DNA. Across this sample there are roughly 2.2 million clones, with around 93% seen only once. The ten largest clonotypes hold 0.37% of the sample.

The sample comes from a study of shared clonotypes between healthy human individuals (dated by TCRdb to the early 2020s). In terms of the full investigation: The cohort included a few men and two women between 18 and 49 years of age. Per donor, three plates each were used for CD4 naive and CD4 memory, two for CD8 naive, and one for CD8 memory. To estimate repertoire size and how much clonotypes are shared between individuals, the study performed deep sequencing of blood TCR repertoires from five healthy adults. To increase sequencing depth and limit assay-specific biases, different laboratories used diverse techniques to prepare libraries and sequence TCR repertoires. Leukapheresis yielded between about 0.94 and 9.5 billion PBMCs per donor. Results the study describes overall, beyond this receptor: Sharing across four donors was observed for approximately 4.6% of naive CD4, about 4% of naive CD8, 2% to 2.5% of memory CD4, and over 0.3% of memory CD8 clonotypes. Higher generation probabilities were observed for clonotypes shared by all four sorted-subset donors than for non-shared clonotypes. Pairwise subsampling indicated that sequencing depth was expected to affect the degree of clonotype sharing among donors. Sampling was restricted to blood, and TCR repertoires in tissues likely differ from the TCR repertoires found in blood. Estimated clonotype richness was generally larger for naive than for memory subsets. The small number of donors limited the genetic and exposure-history diversity represented. Incomplete sequencing was indicated by rarefaction of sorted-subset datasets, despite the large sequencing depth.

The donors were healthy, HIV-negative adults who had no recently reported acute infections or vaccinations. Only Caucasian adults living in Nashville, Tennessee, USA were represented among the donors. CD4+ T cells were enriched by magnetic negative selection; naive cells were then positively selected on CD45RA, and the negative fraction formed the memory subset. After blood collection by leukapheresis, PBMCs were isolated using Ficoll-Histopaque density gradient centrifugation and then cryopreserved in the vapor phase of liquid nitrogen. Analytical flow cytometry was used to check the purity and quantity of every magnetically sorted T cell population. From each sorted fraction, genomic DNA was isolated and quantified by UV absorbance on a Nanodrop 2000c. The CDR3 starts with the cysteine, ends with the phenylalanine, and has 16 residues. The kept DNA is CDR3 alone, 48 bases in frame from the first base. The germline V gene specifies SGHRS as CDR1 and YFSETQ as CDR2. V is pruned by 4 bases and J by 4 bases, leaving 11 bases of the junction without a gene match.

The chain joins TRBV5-1 to TRBJ2-7; a stretch of 10 junction bases matches TRBD1. This sequence originates from a man aged 18 to 35 in good health. Some clones in this sample may be carry-over from other donors' samples. The sample consisted of naive CD4+ T cells from PBMCs. In light of the paper, this sample's cell subset or site label describes: CD45RA+ positively selected. The CDR3 amino acid sequence is: CASSGGIPGQGYEQYF. The nucleotide sequence is TGCGCCAGCAGCGGGGGGATTCCGGGACAGGGGTACGAGCAGTACTTC.